The 7 T cell receptor beta chains reported below all come from one sample, sequenced in a study of blood T cells in healthy people across ages (dated by TCRdb to the mid-2010s). Libraries were made using 5' RACE. TCRdb names Illumina HiSeq 2500 as the instrument used. The second PCR ran for roughly 7 to 11 cycles and used a J-beta primer mix along with a sample-barcoded 5' primer. TCRdb handled the public reads itself, with Q25 trimming in fastp and clone calling in MiXCR, and kept productive beta chains. Each entry merges the rows of one CDR3 protein and shows their most common DNA and genes. The sample yields just over 800,000 distinct CDR3 sequences; 62% were counted once. The ten biggest clones cover roughly 25% of the sample. The sequenced sample consisted of blood. These TCRs come from a man between 25 and 39 years old in good health.

The CDR3 DNA reads TGTGCCAGCAGCTTCCCGGGGGGCTTTACGAATGAGCAGTTCTTC. Its translation: CASSFPGGFTNEQFF. The gene calls are TRBV6-2 or TRBV6-3 and TRBJ2-1; D might be TRBD2 (7 bases). CDR3 size: 15 residues. With 6 bases removed from V and 7 bases from J, the gap between germline ends came to 19 bases. The germline V gene has CDR1 MNHEY and CDR2 SVGEGT.

The gene calls are TRBV6-1 and TRBJ2-1; 10 bases agree with TRBD1. Germline CDR1 is MNHNS and CDR2 is SASEGT. J lost 9 bases, V lost 8 bases, and 10 bases had no gene match. CDR3 size: 14 residues. The CDR3 is CASSRDRGDIEQFF. DNA for the CDR3: TGTGCCAGCTCCCGGGACAGGGGAGATATTGAGCAGTTCTTC.

The chain employs TRBV5-1 and TRBJ2-4; perhaps TRBD1 as D (6 bases). The ends were cut back, 0 bases at V and 13 bases at J, with 20 bases in the middle. The CDR3 length is 15 residues. Germline CDR1 is SGHRS and CDR2 is YFSETQ. Written as DNA, the CDR3 is TGCGCCAGCAGCTTGGCTCAGGGGCGGGCAGGAGAGCAGTACTTC. This gives the protein CASSLAQGRAGEQYF.

V gene TRBV9 combines with J gene TRBJ2-3; no firm D call. The CDR3 has 14 residues. From germline, CDR1 is SGDLS and CDR2 YYNGEE. Trimming removed 1 base at V and 3 bases at J, with 9 bases between. The CDR3 protein is CASSVFLATDTQYF. The CDR3 bases are TGTGCCAGCAGCGTATTCCTGGCAACAGATACGCAGTATTTT.

At least ten counts were recorded for this clonotype. V gene TRBV28 combines with J gene TRBJ1-2; D gene unclear. Germline V gene data show CDR1 as MDHEN and CDR2 as SYDVKM. The V end was cut by 3 bases, the J end by 2 bases, with 7 bases between. CDR3 size: 13 residues. The DNA of the CDR3 is TGTGCCAGCAGTTTCGAACAGAACTATGGCTACACCTTC. Amino acids: CASSFEQNYGYTF.

The chain has TRBV7-8 and TRBJ2-1; weak D call: TRBD2 (7 bases). CDR3 size: 17 residues. V was cut by 1 base and J by 8 bases, with 21 bases left in between. CDR1 is SGHVS, CDR2 FQNEAQ, per germline. CDR3 residues: CASSLVRGGAGFYEQFF. The CDR3 nucleotides are TGTGCCAGCAGCTTAGTACGTGGGGGGGCGGGGTTCTATGAGCAGTTCTTC.

In DNA form, the CDR3 reads TGTGCCACCAGTGATCGACGGGGGGATTGGTATGGCTACACCTTC. It specifies CATSDRRGDWYGYTF. The rearrangement uses TRBV24-1 and TRBJ1-2, with TRBD1 as a possible D gene (5 bases). Germline assignment: CDR1 KGHDR and CDR2 SFDVKD. CDR3 length: 15 amino acids. V was cut by 3 bases and J by 5 bases, with 15 bases left in between.